This T cell receptor beta chain is drawn from a study of technical replicates of blood from a few donors (dated by TCRdb to the late 2010s). Library construction relied on the immunoSEQ multiplex PCR assay. The immuneACCESS repertoire file appears here via TCRdb, limited to in-frame rearrangements. These files lack a portion of the clones; in checked studies, under half of the deficit traces to unresolved V genes, and the cause of the others is not known. The sample table holds about 75,000 clones, of which 95% to 98% were seen once. The ten largest clones add up to approximately 0.3% of the sample. As concerns this clone: The specificity of this receptor is unknown. No base-level quality is on record; no much larger clone is a single base apart.

Taken from the germline V gene, the CDR1 and CDR2 loops are SGHRS and YFSETQ. V is cut back by 2 bases and J by 8 bases, with 7 bases in the junction unmatched. Including the terminal cysteine and phenylalanine, the CDR3 comprises 15 residues. CDR3 DNA is the only sequence kept; it has 45 bases, read in frame from the first base. The sample comprised T cells isolated from PBMCs. The TCR originated in a human donor in good health. The receptor chain draws on TRBV5-1 and TRBJ2-1, and 10 bases in between align with TRBD2. The nucleotide sequence is given as TGCGCCAGCAGCTTCGGGACTAGCGTAACCGATGAGCAGTTCTTC. Translated, it gives CASSFGTSVTDEQFF.